Each of the 8 T cell receptor beta chains below was sequenced from the same sample in a study of T-cell reconstitution after alpha-beta-depleted transplantation in children. Unique molecular identifiers were incorporated during preparation of the TCRbeta library. TCRdb reprocessed the PCR reads via MiXCR and lists one record per CDR3 protein. Of hundreds of thousands of distinct CDR3 sequences in the sample, 20% to 30% were seen once. The material was PBMCs, mostly from graft donor cells, obtained 360 days after TCRalphabeta/CD19-depleted stem cell transplant. The receptors originated from a female patient aged 2-15 years who had a stem cell transplant for congenital amegakaryocytic thrombocytopenia, so the T cells may come from the graft donor.

The table lists this clonotype with a few counts. The chain couples TRBV11-2 to TRBJ2-6, with a possible D match to TRBD1 (5 bases). V shed 3 bases and J shed 3 bases, with 18 bases lying between them. Germline CDR1 is SGHAT and CDR2 is FQNNGV. This CDR3 spans 18 amino acids. In nucleotides, the CDR3 is TGTGCCAGCAGCTTTAGTGGCTCGATGGGGCTTGGGGCCAACGTCCTGACTTTC. Translation: CASSFSGSMGLGANVLTF.

V is TRBV18 and J is TRBJ1-5, with D unclear. V was clipped by 3 bases and J by 7 bases, with 7 bases between them. The CDR3 contains 12 residues. Germline assignment: CDR1 KGHSH and CDR2 LQKENI. Written as DNA, the CDR3 is TGTGCCAGCTCACCCGAAGACCAGCCCCAGCATTTT. Translation: CASSPEDQPQHF. The whole variable domain, filled in from reference TRBV18 and TRBJ1-5, reads NAGVMQNPRHLVRRRGQEARLRCSPMKGHSHVYWYRQLPEEGLKFMVYLQKENIIDESGMPKERFSAEFPKEGPSILRIQQVVRGDSAAYFCASSPEDQPQHFGDGTRLSIL.

This clonotype occurred many times. This chain links TRBV18 with TRBJ2-7, with D perhaps matching TRBD1 (5 bases). This CDR3 is built from 12 residues. Trimming stripped 6 bases from V and 4 bases from J, with 10 bases between. Germline lookup yields CDR1 KGHSH and CDR2 LQKENI. The CDR3 DNA follows: TGTGCCAGCTCCGATCGACAGTACGAGCAGTACTTC. As protein: CASSDRQYEQYF.

This clonotype was seen more than once but under ten times. V is TRBV10-3 and J is TRBJ2-1; weak D call: TRBD2 (5 bases). Trimming removed 5 bases from V and 8 bases from J, with 16 bases in between. The CDR3 length is 14 residues. CDR1 is ENHRY, CDR2 SYGVKD, per germline. The CDR3 reads CAISNPRDFDEQFF. The CDR3 DNA follows: TGTGCCATCAGTAACCCCCGGGATTTCGATGAGCAGTTCTTC.

This clonotype was counted many times. The rearrangement uses TRBV6-1 and TRBJ2-7; 7 bases match TRBD1. The germline V gene encodes CDR1 MNHNS and CDR2 SASEGT. CDR3 length equals 14 residues. J lost 5 bases, V lost 5 bases, and 9 bases had no gene match. The CDR3 here is CASSKPDRVHEQYF. CDR3 in DNA: TGTGCCAGCAGTAAGCCCGACAGGGTCCACGAGCAGTACTTC.

The chain uses TRBV24-1 and TRBJ2-1; TRBD2 matches at 7 bases. Trimming removed 4 bases from V and 5 bases from J; junction bases left unmatched: 4. The CDR3 runs to 14 residues. Germline assignment: CDR1 KGHDR and CDR2 SFDVKD. CDR3 residues: CATSEGGSNNEQFF. In DNA form, the CDR3 reads TGTGCCACCAGTGAGGGCGGGAGCAACAATGAGCAGTTCTTC.

The V gene is TRBV18, the J gene TRBJ2-3; D remains unclear. Germline CDR1 and CDR2: KGHSH and LQKENI. This CDR3 is 15 amino acids long. Trimming shortened V by 2 bases and J by 6 bases, and 15 bases separated the two germline ends. CDR3 nucleotide sequence: TGTGCCAGCTCACCAGGTTGGGGTGGTTCGGATACGCAGTATTTT. The encoded protein is CASSPGWGGSDTQYF.

The chain couples TRBV25-1 to TRBJ1-2; possible D gene TRBD1, 5 bases. Germline-derived CDR1 and CDR2 are MGHDK and SYGVNS. Trimming took 5 bases from V and 8 from J, leaving 18 bases between them. The CDR3 has 14 residues. The CDR3 nucleotides are TGTGCCAGCAGTCCTAGACAGAACGTAGGGGGCTACACCTTC. Its translation is CASSPRQNVGGYTF.